This T cell receptor beta chain was observed in a study of blood T cell repertoires in COVID-19. Study-level information: From T cells, B-cell-depleted T cells, or PBMCs came the material, which was cDNA or gDNA.

The CDR3 is 17 residues long. Per the authors' pipeline: Nucleated cell counts were estimated from reference gene primer amplification. Only in-frame clones appear in the TCRdb table, and some are missing; sequencing was by immunoSEQ multiplex PCR. V, J and clone size are taken as reported in that table, and D and trimming were inferred from the DNA itself. The data hold under 35,000 clones, with more than 80% observed a single time. This sequence joins TRBV21-1 and TRBJ2-3; the D call TRBD2 from the table was never checked on the DNA. TRBV21-1 is labeled a pseudogene. This TCR was sampled from a man aged 55 to 70 with acute or convalescent COVID-19. The source material was peripheral blood. DNA for the CDR3: TGTGCCAGCAGCAAATTACTAGCGGGGGGGCGAACAGATACGCAGTATTTT. As protein: CASSKLLAGGRTDTQYF.